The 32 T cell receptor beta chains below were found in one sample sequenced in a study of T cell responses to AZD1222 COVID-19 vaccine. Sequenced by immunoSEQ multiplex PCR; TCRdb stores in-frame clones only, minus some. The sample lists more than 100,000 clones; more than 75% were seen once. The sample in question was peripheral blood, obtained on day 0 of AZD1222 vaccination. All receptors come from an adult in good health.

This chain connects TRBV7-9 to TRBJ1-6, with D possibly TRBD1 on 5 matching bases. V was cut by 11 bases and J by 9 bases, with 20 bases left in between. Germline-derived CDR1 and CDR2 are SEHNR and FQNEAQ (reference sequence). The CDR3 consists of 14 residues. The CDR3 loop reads CASAGVMEVSPLHF. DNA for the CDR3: TGTGCCTCGGCGGGGGTCATGGAAGTTTCACCCCTCCACTTT.

The CDR3 sequence: CASSLGGPGTINTEAFF. CDR3 nucleotides: TGTGCCAGCAGCTTAGGGGGACCCGGGACAATTAACACTGAAGCTTTCTTT. The chain joins TRBV7-2 to TRBJ1-1; D is possibly TRBD1 (6 bases). Looked up from germline, CDR1 is SGHTA and CDR2 is FQGNSA. V was clipped by 1 base and J by 2 bases, with 17 bases between them. The CDR3 length is 17 residues.

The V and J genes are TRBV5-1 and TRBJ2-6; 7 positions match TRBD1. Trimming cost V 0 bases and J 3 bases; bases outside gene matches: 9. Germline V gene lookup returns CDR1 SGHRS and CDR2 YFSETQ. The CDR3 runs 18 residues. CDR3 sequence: CASSLVPGQVGGANVLTF. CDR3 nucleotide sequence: TGCGCCAGCAGCTTGGTACCCGGACAGGTCGGTGGGGCCAACGTCCTGACTTTC.

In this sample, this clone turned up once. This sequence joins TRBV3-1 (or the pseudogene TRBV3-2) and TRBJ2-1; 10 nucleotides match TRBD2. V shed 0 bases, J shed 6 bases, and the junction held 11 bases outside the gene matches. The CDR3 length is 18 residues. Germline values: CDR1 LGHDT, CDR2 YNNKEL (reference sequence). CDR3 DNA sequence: TGTGCCAGCAGCCAAGATCTTGTGGGAGCGGGGGGGCTCAATGAGCAGTTCTTC. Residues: CASSQDLVGAGGLNEQFF.

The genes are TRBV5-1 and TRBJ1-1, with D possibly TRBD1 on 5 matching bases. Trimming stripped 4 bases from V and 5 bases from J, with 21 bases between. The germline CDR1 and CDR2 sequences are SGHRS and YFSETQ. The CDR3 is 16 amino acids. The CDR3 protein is CASSRGGSGRGTEAFF. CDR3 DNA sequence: TGCGCCAGCAGCCGTGGGGGGTCGGGACGAGGTACTGAAGCTTTCTTT.

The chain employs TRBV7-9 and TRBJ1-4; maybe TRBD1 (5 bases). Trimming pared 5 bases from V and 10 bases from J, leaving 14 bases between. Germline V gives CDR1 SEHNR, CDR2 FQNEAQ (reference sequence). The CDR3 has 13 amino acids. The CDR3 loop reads CASSRDAGRKLFF. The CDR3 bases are TGTGCCAGCAGCCGGGACGCCGGTAGAAAACTGTTTTTT.

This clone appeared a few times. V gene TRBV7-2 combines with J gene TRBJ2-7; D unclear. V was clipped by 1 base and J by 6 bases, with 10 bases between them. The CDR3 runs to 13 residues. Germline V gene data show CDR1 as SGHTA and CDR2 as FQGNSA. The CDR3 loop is CASSLVSPSEQYF. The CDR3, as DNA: TGTGCCAGCAGCTTAGTTTCCCCCTCCGAGCAGTACTTC. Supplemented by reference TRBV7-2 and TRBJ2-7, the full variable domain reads GAGVSQSPSNKVTEKGKDVELRCDPISGHTALYWYRQSLGQGLEFLIYFQGNSAPDKSGLPSDRFSAERTGGSVSTLTIQRTQQEDSAVYLCASSLVSPSEQYFGPGTRLTVT.

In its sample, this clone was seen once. The CDR3 DNA sequence: TGTGCCAGCAGCCGGGAGGGTTGGACTGAAGCTTTCTTT. Translated: CASSREGWTEAFF. V usage is TRBV7-3 and J usage is TRBJ1-1; no firm D call. V was shortened by 5 bases and J by 5 bases, with 12 bases between the two germline ends. The CDR3 totals 13 residues. In germline, CDR1 is SGHTA, CDR2 FQGTGA.

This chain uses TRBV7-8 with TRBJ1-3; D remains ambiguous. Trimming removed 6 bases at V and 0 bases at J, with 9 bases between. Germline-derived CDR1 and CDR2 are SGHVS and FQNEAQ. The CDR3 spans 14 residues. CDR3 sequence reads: CASRAEVSGNTIYF. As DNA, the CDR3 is TGTGCCAGCAGAGCGGAGGTCTCTGGAAACACCATATATTTT.

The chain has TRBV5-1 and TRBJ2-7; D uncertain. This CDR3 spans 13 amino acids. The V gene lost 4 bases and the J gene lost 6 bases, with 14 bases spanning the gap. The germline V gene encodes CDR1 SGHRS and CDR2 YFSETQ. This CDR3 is CASSRFPAVEQYF. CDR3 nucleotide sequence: TGCGCCAGCAGCCGTTTCCCTGCGGTCGAGCAGTACTTC.

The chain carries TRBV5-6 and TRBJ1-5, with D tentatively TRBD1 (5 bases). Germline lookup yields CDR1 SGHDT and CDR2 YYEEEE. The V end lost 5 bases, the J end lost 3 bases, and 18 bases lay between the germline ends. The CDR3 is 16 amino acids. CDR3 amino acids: CASSRLRDGLNQPQHF. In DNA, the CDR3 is TGTGCCAGCAGTCGACTCCGGGACGGCCTCAATCAGCCCCAGCATTTT.

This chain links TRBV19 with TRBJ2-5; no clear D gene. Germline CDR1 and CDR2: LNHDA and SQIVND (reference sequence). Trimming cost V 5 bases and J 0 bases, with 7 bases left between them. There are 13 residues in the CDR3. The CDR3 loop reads CASSLSDQETQYF. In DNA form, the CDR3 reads TGTGCCAGTAGTCTAAGCGACCAAGAGACCCAGTACTTC.

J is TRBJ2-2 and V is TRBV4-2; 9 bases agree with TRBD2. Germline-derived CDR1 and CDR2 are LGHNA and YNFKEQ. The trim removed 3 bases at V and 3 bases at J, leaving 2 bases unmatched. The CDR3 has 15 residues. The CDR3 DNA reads TGTGCCAGCAGCCAGTTAGCGGGGGACACCGGGGAGCTGTTTTTT. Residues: CASSQLAGDTGELFF.

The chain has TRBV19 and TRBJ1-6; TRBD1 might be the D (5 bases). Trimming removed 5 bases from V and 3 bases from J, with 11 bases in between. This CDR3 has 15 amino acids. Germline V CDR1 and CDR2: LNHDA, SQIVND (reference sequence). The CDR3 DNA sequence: TGTGCCAGTAGTGCAGGGTGGGACTATAATTCACCCCTCCACTTT. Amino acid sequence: CASSAGWDYNSPLHF.

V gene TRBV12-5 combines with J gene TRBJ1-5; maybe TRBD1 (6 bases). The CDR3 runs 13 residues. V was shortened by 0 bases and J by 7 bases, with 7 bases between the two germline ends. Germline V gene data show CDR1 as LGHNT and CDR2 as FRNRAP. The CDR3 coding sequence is TGTGCTAGTGGTTTGGTAGGGACACAGCCCCAGCATTTT. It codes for CASGLVGTQPQHF.

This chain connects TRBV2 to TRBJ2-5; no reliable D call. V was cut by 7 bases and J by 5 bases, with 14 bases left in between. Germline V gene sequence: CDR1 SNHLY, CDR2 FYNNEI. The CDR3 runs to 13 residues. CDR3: CASKLERSETQYF. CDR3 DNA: TGTGCCAGCAAACTTGAGAGAAGCGAGACCCAGTACTTC.

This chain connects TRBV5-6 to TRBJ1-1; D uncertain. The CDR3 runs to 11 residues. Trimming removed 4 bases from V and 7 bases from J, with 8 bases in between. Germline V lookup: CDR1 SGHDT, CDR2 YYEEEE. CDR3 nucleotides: TGTGCCAGCAGCAAATTAGATGAAGCTTTCTTT. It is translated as CASSKLDEAFF.

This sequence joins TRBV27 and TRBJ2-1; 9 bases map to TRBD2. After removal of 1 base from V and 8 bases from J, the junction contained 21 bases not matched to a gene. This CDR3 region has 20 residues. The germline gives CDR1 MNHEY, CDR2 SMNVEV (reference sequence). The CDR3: CASSLWAGGRMSGPTDEQFF. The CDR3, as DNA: TGTGCCAGCAGTTTATGGGCGGGGGGGCGGATGAGCGGTCCCACCGATGAGCAGTTCTTC.

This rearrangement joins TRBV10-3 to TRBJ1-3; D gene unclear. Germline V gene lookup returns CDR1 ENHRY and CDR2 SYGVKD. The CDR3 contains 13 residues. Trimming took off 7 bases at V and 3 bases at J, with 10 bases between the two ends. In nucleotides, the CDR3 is TGTGCCATCACGACGACAAATGGAAACACCATATATTTT. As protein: CAITTTNGNTIYF.

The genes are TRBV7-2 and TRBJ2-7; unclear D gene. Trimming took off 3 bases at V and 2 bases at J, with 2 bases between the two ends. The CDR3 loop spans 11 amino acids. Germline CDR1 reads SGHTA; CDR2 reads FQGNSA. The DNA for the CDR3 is TGTGCCAGCAGCTTCGCCTACGAGCAGTACTTC. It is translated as CASSFAYEQYF. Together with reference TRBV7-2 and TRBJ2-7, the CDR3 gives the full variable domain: GAGVSQSPSNKVTEKGKDVELRCDPISGHTALYWYRQSLGQGLEFLIYFQGNSAPDKSGLPSDRFSAERTGGSVSTLTIQRTQQEDSAVYLCASSFAYEQYFGPGTRLTVT.

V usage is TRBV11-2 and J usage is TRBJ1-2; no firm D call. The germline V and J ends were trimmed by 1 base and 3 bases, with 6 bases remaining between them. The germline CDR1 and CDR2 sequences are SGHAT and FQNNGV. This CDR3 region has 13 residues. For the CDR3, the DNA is TGTGCCAGCAGCTTAGTTGCAGACTATGGCTACACCTTC. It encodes CASSLVADYGYTF.

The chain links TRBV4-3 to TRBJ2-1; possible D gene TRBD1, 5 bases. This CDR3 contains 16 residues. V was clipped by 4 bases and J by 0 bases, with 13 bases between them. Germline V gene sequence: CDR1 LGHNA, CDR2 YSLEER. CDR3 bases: TGCGCCAGCAGCCGAGGACACCCGAGCTCCTACAATGAGCAGTTCTTC. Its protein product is CASSRGHPSSYNEQFF.

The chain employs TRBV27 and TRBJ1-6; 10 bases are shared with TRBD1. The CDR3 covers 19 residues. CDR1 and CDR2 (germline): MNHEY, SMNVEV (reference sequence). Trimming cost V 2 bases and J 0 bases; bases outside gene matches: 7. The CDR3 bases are TGTGCCAGCAGTTTAATCTGGACAGGGGGGAGCTCCTATAATTCACCCCTCCACTTT. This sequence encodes CASSLIWTGGSSYNSPLHF.

The CDR3 region has the DNA TGTGCCATCAGTGAGACAGCTGGAAACACCATATATTTT. Translated: CAISETAGNTIYF. The rearrangement joins TRBV10-3 to TRBJ1-3; the D is unclear. CDR3 length: 13 residues. The germline CDR1 and CDR2 sequences are ENHRY and SYGVKD. The V gene lost 2 bases and the J gene lost 2 bases, with 4 bases spanning the gap.

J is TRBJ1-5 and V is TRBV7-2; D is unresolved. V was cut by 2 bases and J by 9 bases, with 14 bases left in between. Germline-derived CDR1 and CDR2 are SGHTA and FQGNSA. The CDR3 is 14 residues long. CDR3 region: CASSLKGMERPQHF. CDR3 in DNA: TGTGCCAGCAGCTTAAAAGGGATGGAAAGGCCCCAGCATTTT.

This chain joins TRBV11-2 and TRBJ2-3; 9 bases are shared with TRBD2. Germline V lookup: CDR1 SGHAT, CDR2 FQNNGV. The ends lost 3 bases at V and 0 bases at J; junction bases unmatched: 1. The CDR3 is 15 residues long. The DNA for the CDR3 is TGTGCCAGCAGCTTTAGCGGGGGAAGCACAGATACGCAGTATTTT. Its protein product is CASSFSGGSTDTQYF.

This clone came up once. This CDR3 is CASSSGVPKPNSPLHF. In DNA form, the CDR3 reads TGTGCCAGCTCATCCGGGGTTCCGAAACCAAATTCACCCCTCCACTTT. The V gene is TRBV18, the J gene TRBJ1-6; D remains ambiguous. Germline V gene data show CDR1 as KGHSH and CDR2 as LQKENI. The CDR3 spans 16 residues. Trimming removed 5 bases from V and 7 bases from J, with 18 bases in between.

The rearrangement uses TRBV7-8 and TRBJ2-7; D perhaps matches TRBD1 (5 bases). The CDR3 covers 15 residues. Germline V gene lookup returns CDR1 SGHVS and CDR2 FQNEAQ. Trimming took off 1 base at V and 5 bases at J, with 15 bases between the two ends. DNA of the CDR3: TGTGCCAGCAGCTTAGAGGCCCAACAGGTCCACGAGCAGTACTTC. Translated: CASSLEAQQVHEQYF. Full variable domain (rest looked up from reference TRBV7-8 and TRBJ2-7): GAGVSQSPRYKVAKRGQDVALRCDPISGHVSLFWYQQALGQGPEFLTYFQNEAQLDKSGLPSDRFFAERPEGSVSTLKIQRTQQEDSAVYLCASSLEAQQVHEQYFGPGTRLTVT.

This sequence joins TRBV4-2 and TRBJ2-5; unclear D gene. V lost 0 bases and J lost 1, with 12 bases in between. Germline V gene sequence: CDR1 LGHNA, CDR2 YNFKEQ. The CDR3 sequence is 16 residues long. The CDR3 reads CASSQEGTRAQETQYF. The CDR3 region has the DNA TGTGCCAGCAGCCAAGAGGGAACCCGGGCCCAAGAGACCCAGTACTTC.

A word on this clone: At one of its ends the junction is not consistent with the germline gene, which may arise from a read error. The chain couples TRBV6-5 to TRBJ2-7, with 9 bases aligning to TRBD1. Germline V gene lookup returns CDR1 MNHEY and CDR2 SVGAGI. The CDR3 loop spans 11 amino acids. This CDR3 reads CASSSPGQGHF. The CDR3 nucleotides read TGTGCCAGCAGTTCCCCGGGACAGGGCCACTTC.

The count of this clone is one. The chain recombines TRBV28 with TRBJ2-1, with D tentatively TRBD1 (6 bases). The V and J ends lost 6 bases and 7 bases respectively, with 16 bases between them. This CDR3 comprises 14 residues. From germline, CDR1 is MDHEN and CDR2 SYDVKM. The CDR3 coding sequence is TGTGCCAGCAGCATAACAGGGAATCTAAATGAGCAGTTCTTC. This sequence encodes CASSITGNLNEQFF.

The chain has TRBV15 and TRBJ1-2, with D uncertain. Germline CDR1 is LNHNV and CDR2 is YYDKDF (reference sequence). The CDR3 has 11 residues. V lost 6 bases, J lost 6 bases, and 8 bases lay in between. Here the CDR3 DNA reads TGTGCCACCAGTAACACGAATGGCTACACCTTC. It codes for CATSNTNGYTF.